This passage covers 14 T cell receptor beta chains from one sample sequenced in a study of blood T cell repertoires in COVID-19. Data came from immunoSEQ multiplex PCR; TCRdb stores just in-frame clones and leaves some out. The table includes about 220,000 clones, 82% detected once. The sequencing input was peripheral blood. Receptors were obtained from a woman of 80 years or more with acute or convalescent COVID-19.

CDR3 amino acids: CASSLAAGVGTEAFF. The CDR3 nucleotides are TGTGCCAGCAGCCTAGCGGCAGGTGTTGGAACTGAAGCTTTCTTT. The rearrangement links TRBV11-2 to TRBJ1-1; D ambiguous. CDR1 and CDR2 (germline): SGHAT, FQNNGV. V lost 5 bases to trimming and J lost 5 bases, with 18 bases between them. The CDR3 loop spans 15 amino acids.

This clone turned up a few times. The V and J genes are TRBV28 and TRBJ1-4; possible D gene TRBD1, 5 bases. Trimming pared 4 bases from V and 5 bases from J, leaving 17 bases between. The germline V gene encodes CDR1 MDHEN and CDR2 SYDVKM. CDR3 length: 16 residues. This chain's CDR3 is CASSSLGGGTNEKLFF. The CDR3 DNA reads TGTGCCAGCAGTTCACTGGGAGGAGGGACGAATGAAAAACTGTTTTTT.

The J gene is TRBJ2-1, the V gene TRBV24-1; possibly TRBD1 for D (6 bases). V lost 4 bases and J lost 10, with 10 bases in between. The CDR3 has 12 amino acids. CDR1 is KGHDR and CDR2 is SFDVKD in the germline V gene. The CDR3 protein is CATSDPGQEQFF. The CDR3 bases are TGTGCCACCAGTGACCCCGGACAGGAGCAGTTCTTC.

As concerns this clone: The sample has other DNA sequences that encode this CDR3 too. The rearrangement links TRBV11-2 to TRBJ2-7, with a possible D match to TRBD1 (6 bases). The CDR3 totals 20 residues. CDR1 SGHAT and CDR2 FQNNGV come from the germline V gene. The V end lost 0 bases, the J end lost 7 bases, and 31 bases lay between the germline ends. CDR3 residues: CASSLEPTTGTGSPKGEQYF. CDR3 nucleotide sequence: TGTGCCAGCAGCTTAGAACCAACGACCGGAACAGGGAGCCCCAAGGGAGAGCAGTACTTC.

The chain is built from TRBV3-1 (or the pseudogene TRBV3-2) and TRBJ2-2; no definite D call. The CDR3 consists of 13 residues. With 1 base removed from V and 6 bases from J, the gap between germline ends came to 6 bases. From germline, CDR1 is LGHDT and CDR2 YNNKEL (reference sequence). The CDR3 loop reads CASSQAPSGELFF. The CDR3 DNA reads TGTGCCAGCAGCCAAGCCCCTTCCGGGGAGCTGTTTTTT.

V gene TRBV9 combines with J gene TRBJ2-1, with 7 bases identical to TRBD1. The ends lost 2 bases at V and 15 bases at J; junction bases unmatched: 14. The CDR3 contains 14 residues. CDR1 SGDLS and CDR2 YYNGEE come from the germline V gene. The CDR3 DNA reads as TGTGCCAGCAGCGTCGTAGGGGGCCCCCAAGGTCTGTTCTTC. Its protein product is CASSVVGGPQGLFF. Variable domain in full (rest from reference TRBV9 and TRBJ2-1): DSGVTQTPKHLITATGQRVTLRCSPRSGDLSVYWYQQSLDQGLQFLIQYYNGEERAKGNILERFSAQQFPDLHSELNLSSLELGDSALYFCASSVVGGPQGLFFGPGTRLTVL.

The DNA of the CDR3 is TGTGCCAGCCGAGGGGGCAGATCCTACACTGAAGCTTTCTTT. This encodes CASRGGRSYTEAFF. The V and J genes are TRBV6-5 and TRBJ1-1; 7 nucleotides line up with TRBD1. This CDR3 contains 14 residues. Losses at the gene ends were 8 bases for V and 3 bases for J; bases not matched to a gene: 9. CDR1 MNHEY and CDR2 SVGAGI come from the germline V gene.

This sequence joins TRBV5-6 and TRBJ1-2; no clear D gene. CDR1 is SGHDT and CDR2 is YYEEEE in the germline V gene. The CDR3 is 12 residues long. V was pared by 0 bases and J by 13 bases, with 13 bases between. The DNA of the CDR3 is TGTGCCAGCAGCTTGGCCGCGGCCGGTTTCACCTTC. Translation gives CASSLAAAGFTF.

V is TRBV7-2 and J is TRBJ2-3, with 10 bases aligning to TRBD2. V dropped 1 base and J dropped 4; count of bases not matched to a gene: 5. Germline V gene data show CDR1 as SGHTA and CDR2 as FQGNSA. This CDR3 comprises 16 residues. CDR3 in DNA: TGTGCCAGCAGCTTAGATAGCGGGGGGAGGGCAGATACGCAGTATTTT. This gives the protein CASSLDSGGRADTQYF.

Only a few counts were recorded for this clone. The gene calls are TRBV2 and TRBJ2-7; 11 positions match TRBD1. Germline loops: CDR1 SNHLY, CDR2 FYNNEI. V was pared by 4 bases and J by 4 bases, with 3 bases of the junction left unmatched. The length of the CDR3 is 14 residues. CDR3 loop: CASSVGQGAYEQYF. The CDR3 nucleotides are TGTGCCAGCAGTGTCGGACAGGGGGCATACGAGCAGTACTTC.

Written as DNA, the CDR3 is TGTGCCAGCAGCGAAGGAGCGAGGGTACCCCAGGAGGTCGATGAGCAGTTCTTC. It codes for CASSEGARVPQEVDEQFF. The chain combines TRBV21-1 with TRBJ2-1; the table's D gene call, TRBD2, was not cross checked with the DNA. TRBV21-1 is reported as a pseudogene. The CDR3 is 18 amino acids.

CDR3 bases: TGTGCCAGCAGCAGGACAGGAGGGAACTATGGCTACACCTTC. It translates to CASSRTGGNYGYTF. This chain connects TRBV3-1 (or the pseudogene TRBV3-2) to TRBJ1-2, with 7 bases identical to TRBD1. This CDR3 spans 14 amino acids. In germline, CDR1 is LGHDT, CDR2 YNNKEL (reference sequence). V gave up 5 bases and J gave up 2 bases; unmatched junction bases: 5.

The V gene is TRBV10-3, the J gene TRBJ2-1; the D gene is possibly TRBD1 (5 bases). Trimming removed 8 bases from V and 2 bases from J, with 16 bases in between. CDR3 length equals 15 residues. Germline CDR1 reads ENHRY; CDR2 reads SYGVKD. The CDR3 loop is CAIGSRGSPYNEQFF. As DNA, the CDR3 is TGTGCCATCGGAAGTAGGGGTTCTCCCTACAATGAGCAGTTCTTC.

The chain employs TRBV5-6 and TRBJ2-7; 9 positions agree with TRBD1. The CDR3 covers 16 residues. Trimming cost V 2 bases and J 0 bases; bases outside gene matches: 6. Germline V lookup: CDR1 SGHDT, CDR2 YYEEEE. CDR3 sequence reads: CASSFEGQGYSYEQYF. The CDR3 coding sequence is TGTGCCAGCAGCTTCGAGGGACAGGGCTACTCCTACGAGCAGTACTTC.